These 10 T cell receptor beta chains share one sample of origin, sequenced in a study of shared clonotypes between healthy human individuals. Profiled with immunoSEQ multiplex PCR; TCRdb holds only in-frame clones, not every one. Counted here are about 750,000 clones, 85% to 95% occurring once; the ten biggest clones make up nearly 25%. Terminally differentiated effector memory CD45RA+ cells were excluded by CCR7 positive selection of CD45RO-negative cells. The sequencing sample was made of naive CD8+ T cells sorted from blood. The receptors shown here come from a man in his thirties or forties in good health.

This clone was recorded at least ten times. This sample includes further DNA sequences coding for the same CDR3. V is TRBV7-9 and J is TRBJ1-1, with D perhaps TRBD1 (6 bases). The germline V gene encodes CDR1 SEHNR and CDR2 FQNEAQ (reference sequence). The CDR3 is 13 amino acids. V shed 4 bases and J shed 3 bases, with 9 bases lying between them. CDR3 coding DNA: TGTGCCAGCAGCTCCCCAGGGGACACTGAAGCTTTCTTT. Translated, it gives CASSSPGDTEAFF.

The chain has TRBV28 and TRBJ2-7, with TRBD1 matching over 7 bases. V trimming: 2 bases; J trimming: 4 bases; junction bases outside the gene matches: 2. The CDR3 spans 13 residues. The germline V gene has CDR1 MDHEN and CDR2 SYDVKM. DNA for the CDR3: TGTGCCAGCAGTTTAAAACAGGGGTACGAGCAGTACTTC. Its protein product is CASSLKQGYEQYF.

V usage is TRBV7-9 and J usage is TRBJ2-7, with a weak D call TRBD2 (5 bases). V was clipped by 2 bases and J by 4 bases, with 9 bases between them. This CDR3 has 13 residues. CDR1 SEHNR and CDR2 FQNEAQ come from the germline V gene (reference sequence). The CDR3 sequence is CASSLSTGYEQYF. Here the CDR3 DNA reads TGTGCCAGCAGCTTATCAACGGGGTACGAGCAGTACTTC.

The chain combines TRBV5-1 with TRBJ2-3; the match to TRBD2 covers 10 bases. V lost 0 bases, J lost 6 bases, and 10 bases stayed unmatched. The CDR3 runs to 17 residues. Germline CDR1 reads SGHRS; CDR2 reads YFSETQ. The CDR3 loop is CASSLGASGSLSDTQYF. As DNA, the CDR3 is TGCGCCAGCAGCTTGGGGGCTAGCGGGAGTCTTTCCGATACGCAGTATTTT.

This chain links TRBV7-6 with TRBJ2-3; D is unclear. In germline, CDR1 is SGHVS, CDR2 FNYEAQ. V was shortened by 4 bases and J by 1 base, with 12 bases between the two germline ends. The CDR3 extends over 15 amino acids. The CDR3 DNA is TGTGCCAGCAGCTCCGAAGGCCGGGGCACAGATACGCAGTATTTT. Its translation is CASSSEGRGTDTQYF.

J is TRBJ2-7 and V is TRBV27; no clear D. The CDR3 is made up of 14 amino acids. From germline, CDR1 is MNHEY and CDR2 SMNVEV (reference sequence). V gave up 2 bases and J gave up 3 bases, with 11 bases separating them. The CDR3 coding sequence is TGTGCCAGCAGTTTAAAGGGTGGGAACTACGAGCAGTACTTC. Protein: CASSLKGGNYEQYF.

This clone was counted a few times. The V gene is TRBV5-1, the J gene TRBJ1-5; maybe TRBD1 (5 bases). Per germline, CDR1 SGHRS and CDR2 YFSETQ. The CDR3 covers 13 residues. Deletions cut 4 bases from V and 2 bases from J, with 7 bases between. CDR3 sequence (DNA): TGCGCCAGCAGCGAGGGACGCAATCAGCCCCAGCATTTT. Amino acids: CASSEGRNQPQHF.

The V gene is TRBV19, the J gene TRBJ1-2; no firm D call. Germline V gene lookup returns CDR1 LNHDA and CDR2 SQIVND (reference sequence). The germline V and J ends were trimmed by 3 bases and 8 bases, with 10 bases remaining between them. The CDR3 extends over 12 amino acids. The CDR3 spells CASSIGGAGYTF. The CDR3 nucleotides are TGTGCCAGTAGTATCGGCGGCGCAGGCTACACCTTC.

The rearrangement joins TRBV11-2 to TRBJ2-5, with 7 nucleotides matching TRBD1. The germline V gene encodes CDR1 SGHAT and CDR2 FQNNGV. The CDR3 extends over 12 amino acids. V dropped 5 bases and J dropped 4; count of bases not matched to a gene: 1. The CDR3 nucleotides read TGTGCCAGCAGCGGGGACAGAGAGACCCAGTACTTC. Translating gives CASSGDRETQYF.

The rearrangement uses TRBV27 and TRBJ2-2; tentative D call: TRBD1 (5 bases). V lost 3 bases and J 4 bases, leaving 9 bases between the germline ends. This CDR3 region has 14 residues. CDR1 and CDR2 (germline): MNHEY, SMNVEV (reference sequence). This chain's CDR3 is CASSFSGFTGELFF. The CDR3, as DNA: TGTGCCAGCAGTTTTTCAGGGTTCACCGGGGAGCTGTTTTTT.